What follows are 27 T cell receptor beta chains derived from one specimen sequenced in a study of T cell repertoires in cytomegalovirus infection. TCRdb re-called the reads with MiXCR, one entry per CDR3 protein. The sample holds around 200,000 distinct CDR3 sequences; about 18% are singletons and the top ten take 25%. The material sequenced was CD8+ T cells from PBMCs. Every receptor here comes from a human donor in good health (CMV status not recorded). Some clones in this sample may be carry-over from other donors' samples.

This clonotype showed up just a few times. The chain has TRBV28 and TRBJ2-7; D gene unclear. Trimming pared 2 bases from V and 6 bases from J, leaving 11 bases between. The CDR3 totals 13 residues. CDR1 MDHEN and CDR2 SYDVKM come from the germline V gene. DNA of the CDR3: TGTGCCAGCAGTTTAGGTGACTTAGCCGAGCAGTACTTC. Residues: CASSLGDLAEQYF.

This clonotype was found a few times. The rearrangement uses TRBV6-1 and TRBJ2-3, with D unresolved. Germline CDR1 reads MNHNS; CDR2 reads SASEGT. V lost 2 bases and J lost 0, with 15 bases in between. CDR3 length: 17 amino acids. The chain's CDR3 is CASSEWSAGTSTDTQYF. Written as DNA, the CDR3 is TGTGCCAGCAGTGAATGGTCGGCAGGAACTAGCACAGATACGCAGTATTTT.

CDR3: CASSGPDQTVGDEQFF. In DNA, the CDR3 is TGCGCCAGCAGTGGCCCTGACCAGACCGTTGGGGATGAGCAGTTCTTC. V usage is TRBV4-1 and J usage is TRBJ2-1; unclear D gene. This CDR3 contains 16 residues. The V end was cut by 6 bases, the J end by 8 bases, with 23 bases between. Germline V gene sequence: CDR1 MGHRA, CDR2 YSYEKL.

This chain joins TRBV4-1 and TRBJ1-1; possibly TRBD1 for D (5 bases). Per the germline V gene, CDR1 is MGHRA and CDR2 is YSYEKL. The CDR3 is 15 amino acids. V was pared by 2 bases and J by 6 bases, with 16 bases between. As DNA, the CDR3 is TGCGCCAGCAGCCAATTCGCCGGGGGATTACCTGAAGCTTTCTTT. Encoded protein: CASSQFAGGLPEAFF.

The chain couples TRBV28 to TRBJ1-6; 7 bases agree with TRBD1. CDR3 length: 16 amino acids. Germline CDR1 reads MDHEN; CDR2 reads SYDVKM. V gave up 7 bases and J gave up 5 bases; unmatched junction bases: 11. CDR3 amino acids: CASIWGQLPHNSPLHF. The CDR3 region has the DNA TGTGCCAGCATTTGGGGACAGCTCCCCCATAATTCACCCCTCCACTTT.

The V and J genes are TRBV5-4 and TRBJ2-3; D is possibly TRBD1 (6 bases). This CDR3 has 11 amino acids. CDR1 is SGHNT, CDR2 YYREEE, per germline (reference sequence). V lost 0 bases and J 13 bases, leaving 9 bases between the germline ends. CDR3 sequence reads: CASSLDREEYF. CDR3 bases: TGTGCCAGCAGCTTGGACAGGGAAGAGTATTTT.

This clonotype was detected only a few times. V gene TRBV20-1 combines with J gene TRBJ2-5, with 9 bases matching TRBD1. J lost 1 base, V lost 3 bases, and 0 bases had no gene match. The CDR3 extends over 13 amino acids. Germline CDR1 is DFQATT and CDR2 is SNEGSKA (reference sequence). This CDR3 is CSARDRGQETQYF. The CDR3 DNA is TGCAGTGCTAGGGACAGGGGCCAAGAGACCCAGTACTTC.

J is TRBJ2-3 and V is TRBV11-2; D might be TRBD2 (5 bases). Germline values: CDR1 SGHAT, CDR2 FQNNGV. This CDR3 is built from 18 residues. V was clipped by 7 bases and J by 3 bases, with 26 bases between them. The CDR3 region is CASINQSLGLEFTDTQYF. CDR3 bases: TGTGCCAGCATCAACCAATCCCTTGGACTCGAGTTTACAGATACGCAGTATTTT.

In its sample, this clonotype was seen a few times. A read error may account for a junction end that differs from germline. The genes are TRBV7-7 and TRBJ2-3; 8 bases agree with TRBD1. CDR3 length: 20 amino acids. CDR1 is SSHAT, CDR2 FNYEAQ, per germline (reference sequence). The CDR3 DNA reads TGTGCTAGCAGCCACGACAAAGCCGGTTCACGGACAGGGCCCACAGATACGCAGTATTTT. It translates to CASSHDKAGSRTGPTDTQYF.

The table lists this clonotype with a few counts. The V call is TRBV28, the J call TRBJ2-5, with 10 positions matching TRBD1. V lost 2 bases and J lost 5; bases outside the gene matches: 5. This CDR3 contains 15 residues. Germline assignment: CDR1 MDHEN and CDR2 SYDVKM. DNA for the CDR3: TGTGCCAGCAGTTTAGAGCCGGGACAGGGGGAGACCCAGTACTTC. Its translation: CASSLEPGQGETQYF.

This clonotype has a handful of counts. V is TRBV6-2 or TRBV6-3 and J is TRBJ2-7; 11 nucleotides align to TRBD2. Germline lookup yields CDR1 MNHEY and CDR2 SVGEGT. The V segment lost 10 bases and the J segment 3 bases; nucleotides outside the gene matches: 11. The CDR3 extends over 15 amino acids. The CDR3 region has the DNA TGTGCCACAAACCCCGGGACTAGCGGCAACTACGAGCAGTACTTC. Translating gives CATNPGTSGNYEQYF.

The chain employs TRBV30 and TRBJ1-1; 7 bases fit TRBD1. This CDR3 is built from 13 residues. The V and J ends lost 0 bases and 6 bases, in that order; junction bases with no gene match: 4. In germline, CDR1 is GTSNPN, CDR2 SVGIG (reference sequence). The DNA of the CDR3 is TGTGCCTGGAGTGTACAGGGGACCCCTGAAGCTTTCTTT. Encoded protein: CAWSVQGTPEAFF.

The chain joins TRBV6-2 or TRBV6-3 to TRBJ2-3; either TRBD1 or TRBD2 may supply D (5 bases each). In germline, CDR1 is MNHEY, CDR2 SVGEGT. Trimming stripped 6 bases from V and 3 bases from J, with 16 bases between. This CDR3 contains 15 residues. DNA of the CDR3: TGTGCCAGCAGGGGAGTCGGGGCTCGGACAGATACGCAGTATTTT. It yields the protein CASRGVGARTDTQYF.

This clonotype is categorized as medium-sized. The V and J genes are TRBV28 and TRBJ2-5, with D hard to call. The germline CDR1 and CDR2 sequences are MDHEN and SYDVKM. This CDR3 has 14 amino acids. V lost 6 bases and J lost 2, with 13 bases in between. The CDR3 region has the DNA TGTGCCAGCAGAAGACCGGGTTGGCAAGAGACCCAGTACTTC. Amino acids: CASRRPGWQETQYF.

CDR3: CASSSRDRGDEKLFF. The CDR3 nucleotides read TGTGCCAGCAGCTCCAGGGACAGGGGAGATGAAAAACTGTTTTTT. The chain couples TRBV7-2 to TRBJ1-4; 10 positions agree with TRBD1. The V segment lost 4 bases and the J segment 6 bases; nucleotides outside the gene matches: 5. Looked up from germline, CDR1 is SGHTA and CDR2 is FQGNSA. This CDR3 region has 15 residues.

V usage is TRBV7-2 and J usage is TRBJ2-2; D call uncertain. The germline gives CDR1 SGHTA, CDR2 FQGNSA. This CDR3 has 18 amino acids. V dropped 5 bases and J dropped 2 bases, with 21 bases sitting between them. CDR3 in DNA: TGTGCCAGCAGCCCGGCCTCGGGCATCTTACTCAACACCGGGGAGCTGTTTTTT. Residues: CASSPASGILLNTGELFF.

This clonotype was counted a few times. The V call is TRBV6-2 or TRBV6-3, the J call TRBJ1-5, with 7 bases aligning to TRBD1. Germline CDR1 is MNHEY and CDR2 is SVGEGT. The trim removed 5 bases at V and 4 bases at J, leaving 8 bases unmatched. CDR3 length: 15 amino acids. The CDR3 reads CASSQGGGVNQPQHF. The CDR3 DNA reads TGTGCCAGCAGTCAAGGGGGCGGAGTGAATCAGCCCCAGCATTTT.

This clonotype was observed a few times. This sequence joins TRBV7-6 and TRBJ1-1; D perhaps matches TRBD1 (6 bases). The CDR3 has 15 residues. Germline V gene sequence: CDR1 SGHVS, CDR2 FNYEAQ. The germline V and J ends were trimmed by 0 bases and 6 bases, with 14 bases remaining between them. CDR3 loop: CASSLAGRGDSEAFF. CDR3 in DNA: TGTGCCAGCAGCTTAGCGGGCAGGGGTGATTCTGAAGCTTTCTTT.

This clonotype was seen more than once but under ten times. This chain links TRBV28 with TRBJ2-2; 7 nucleotides agree with TRBD1. V shed 2 bases, J shed 1 base, and the junction held 7 bases outside the gene matches. Germline lookup yields CDR1 MDHEN and CDR2 SYDVKM. The CDR3 consists of 17 residues. The CDR3: CASSLPLRTGNTGELFF. CDR3 coding DNA: TGTGCCAGCAGTTTACCTCTTCGGACAGGGAACACCGGGGAGCTGTTTTTT.

A few counts support this clonotype. The chain carries TRBV6-2 or TRBV6-3 and TRBJ2-7; 8 nucleotides match TRBD1. The V segment lost 7 bases and the J segment 4 bases; nucleotides outside the gene matches: 9. CDR1 and CDR2 from the germline V gene are MNHEY and SVGEGT. The CDR3 spans 14 residues. The CDR3 sequence: CASTDRGHPYEQYF. The CDR3 DNA follows: TGTGCCAGCACCGACAGGGGACATCCATACGAGCAGTACTTC.

This clonotype was recorded at least ten times. The rearrangement uses TRBV7-9 and TRBJ1-1; D gene uncertain. Trimming took 5 bases from V and 1 from J, leaving 14 bases between them. This CDR3 contains 15 residues. Looked up from germline, CDR1 is SEHNR and CDR2 is FQNEAQ (reference sequence). CDR3 sequence reads: CASSPGPLRNTEAFF. The DNA of the CDR3 is TGTGCCAGCAGCCCCGGCCCCTTGAGGAACACTGAAGCTTTCTTT.

The sample holds a few counts of this clonotype. V and J are TRBV20-1 and TRBJ2-1; TRBD2 agrees at 8 bases. The V gene end was trimmed by 6 bases and the J gene end by 0 bases; junction bases not matched to a gene: 13. The CDR3 covers 17 residues. Germline lookup yields CDR1 DFQATT and CDR2 SNEGSKA (reference sequence). The CDR3 region has the DNA TGCAGTGCCTTCAATTCCGGGGGGGCGCCCTCCTACAATGAGCAGTTCTTC. Protein: CSAFNSGGAPSYNEQFF.

A few counts support this clonotype. This chain joins TRBV12-3 or TRBV12-4 and TRBJ1-2; a weak D match, TRBD1 (6 bases). The CDR3 consists of 16 residues. Trimming shortened V by 1 base and J by 0 bases, and 12 bases separated the two germline ends. CDR3 DNA sequence: TGTGCCAGCAGTTTAGTGCTTGGGGGGCCTAACTATGGCTACACCTTC. It is translated as CASSLVLGGPNYGYTF.

The rearrangement uses TRBV28 and TRBJ2-7, with D possibly being TRBD1 or TRBD2 (5 bases each). Per germline, CDR1 MDHEN and CDR2 SYDVKM. The ends were cut back, 5 bases at V and 6 bases at J, with 17 bases in the middle. The CDR3 totals 14 residues. The CDR3 is CASSPAYQGAEQYF. The DNA for the CDR3 is TGTGCCAGCAGTCCGGCCTATCAGGGAGCCGAGCAGTACTTC.

The V call is TRBV14, the J call TRBJ2-1; 12 bases are shared with TRBD2. Germline CDR1 and CDR2: SGHDN and FVKESK. Trimming took 0 bases from V and 5 from J; bases not matched to a gene: 14. The CDR3 has 20 residues. CDR3 sequence (DNA): TGTGCCAGCAGCCAAGATCAGATAAAAACTAGCGGGGGGAAACACAATGAGCAGTTCTTC. Translation: CASSQDQIKTSGGKHNEQFF. The full variable domain, rest sourced from reference TRBV14 and TRBJ2-1, is EAGVTQFPSHSVIEKGQTVTLRCDPISGHDNLYWYRRVMGKEIKFLLHFVKESKQDESGMPNNRFLAERTGGTYSTLKVQPAELEDSGVYFCASSQDQIKTSGGKHNEQFFGPGTRLTVL.

The rearrangement joins TRBV6-2 or TRBV6-3 to TRBJ1-6; D unclear. CDR1 MNHEY and CDR2 SVGEGT come from the germline V gene. The CDR3 is 12 residues long. V was pared by 2 bases and J by 11 bases, with 7 bases between. The CDR3 nucleotides read TGTGCCAGCAGTTACCTTTCTACACCCCTCCACTTT. Amino acid sequence: CASSYLSTPLHF.

This chain uses TRBV6-5 with TRBJ1-2, with 11 bases fitting TRBD1. The CDR3 has 16 amino acids. Germline assignment: CDR1 MNHEY and CDR2 SVGAGI. The junction had 8 bases not matched to a gene; V was cut back by 2 bases and J by 6 bases. The CDR3 sequence: CASSYLRTGGGDGYTF. For the CDR3, the DNA is TGTGCCAGCAGTTACCTTCGGACAGGGGGCGGGGATGGCTACACCTTC.